This T cell receptor beta chain originates from a study of monozygotic twins with inflammatory bowel disease. The CDR3 has 13 amino acids. In the case of this clonotype: What it binds is unknown.

TCRdb reprocessed the 5' RACE reads and reports one entry per CDR3 protein, with no DNA. Here the sample table reports approximately 200,000 distinct CDR3 sequences. Findings and limits, study-wide: The sharing of clonotypes with others was lower in IBD patients than in healthy twins, especially with disease activity.

The source is a human donor with ulcerative colitis or Crohn's disease, or a healthy co-twin of an affected twin (not recorded which). Material for sequencing was blood. The rearrangement joins TRBV12-3 or TRBV12-4 to TRBJ1-2. The CDR3 reads CASSPTNNYGYTF.